The source of this T cell receptor (beta chain) is a study of blood T cell repertoires in COVID-19. Across the study: Researchers got acute and convalescent COVID-19 samples from the United States, Italy and Spain. T cells, B-cell-depleted T cells, or PBMCs supplied cDNA or gDNA.

Seattle cases were enrolled at active infection and followed longitudinally. The CDR3 runs 17 residues. From germline, CDR1 is SGHAT and CDR2 FQNNGV. Trimming took 2 bases from V and 7 from J; bases not matched to a gene: 12. Original data processing: From reference gene primer amplification, estimates of nucleated cell counts were derived. TCRdb's copy holds only in-frame clones and misses some; the assay was immunoSEQ multiplex PCR. The DNA gave D and trimming, while V, J and clone size come from that table. The sample carries a few hundred thousand clones, approximately 88% recorded once. The rearrangement uses TRBV11-2 and TRBJ2-1, with 9 bases aligning to TRBD2. The TCR comes from a woman in her twenties or thirties with COVID-19, enrolled during active disease. Sequenced sample: peripheral blood. In DNA form, the CDR3 reads TGTGCCAGCAGCTTAAGGGGGCTTAGCGGGAGTTTAAATGAGCAGTTCTTC. It yields the protein CASSLRGLSGSLNEQFF.